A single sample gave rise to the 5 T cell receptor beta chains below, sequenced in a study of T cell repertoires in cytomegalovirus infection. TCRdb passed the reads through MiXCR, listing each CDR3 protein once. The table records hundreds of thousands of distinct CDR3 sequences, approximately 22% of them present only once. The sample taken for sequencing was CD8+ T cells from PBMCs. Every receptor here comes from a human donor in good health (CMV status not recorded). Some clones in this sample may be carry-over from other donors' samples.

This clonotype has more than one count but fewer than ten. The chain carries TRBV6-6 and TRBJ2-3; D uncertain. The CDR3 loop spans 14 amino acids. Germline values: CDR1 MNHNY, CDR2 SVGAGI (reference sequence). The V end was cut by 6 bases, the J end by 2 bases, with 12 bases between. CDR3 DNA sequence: TGTGCCAGCAGGACCGGCCCCCTCACAGATACGCAGTATTTT. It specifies CASRTGPLTDTQYF.

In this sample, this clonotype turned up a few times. The CDR3 reads CSVEDRQGYGYTF. The CDR3 DNA is TGCAGCGTTGAAGATAGGCAGGGCTATGGCTACACCTTC. This chain uses TRBV29-1 with TRBJ1-2, with D tentatively TRBD1 (5 bases). The germline V and J ends were trimmed by 0 bases and 4 bases, with 9 bases remaining between them. There are 13 residues in the CDR3. CDR1 SQVTM and CDR2 ANQGSEA come from the germline V gene.

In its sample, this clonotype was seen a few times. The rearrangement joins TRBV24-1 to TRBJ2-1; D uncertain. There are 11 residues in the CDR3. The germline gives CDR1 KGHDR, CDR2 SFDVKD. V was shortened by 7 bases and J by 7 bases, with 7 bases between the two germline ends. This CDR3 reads CATRQMNEQFF. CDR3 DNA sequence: TGTGCCACCAGACAGATGAATGAGCAGTTCTTC.

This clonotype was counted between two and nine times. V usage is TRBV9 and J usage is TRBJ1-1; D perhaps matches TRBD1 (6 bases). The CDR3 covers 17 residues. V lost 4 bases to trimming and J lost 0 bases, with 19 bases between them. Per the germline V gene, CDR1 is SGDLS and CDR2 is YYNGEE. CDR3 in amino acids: CASSLGQTLRMNTEAFF. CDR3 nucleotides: TGTGCCAGCAGCCTCGGACAGACCCTCCGGATGAACACTGAAGCTTTCTTT.

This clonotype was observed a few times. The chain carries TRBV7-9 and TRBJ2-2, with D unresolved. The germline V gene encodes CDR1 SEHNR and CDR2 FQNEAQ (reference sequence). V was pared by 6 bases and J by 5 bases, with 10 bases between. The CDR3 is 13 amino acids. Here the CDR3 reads CASRQGTTGELFF. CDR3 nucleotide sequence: TGTGCCAGCAGACAAGGCACTACCGGGGAGCTGTTTTTT. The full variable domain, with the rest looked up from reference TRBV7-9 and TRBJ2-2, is DTGVSQNPRHKITKRGQNVTFRCDPISEHNRLYWYRQTLGQGPEFLTYFQNEAQLEKSRLLSDRFSAERPKGSFSTLEIQRTEQGDSAMYLCASRQGTTGELFFGEGSRLTVL.